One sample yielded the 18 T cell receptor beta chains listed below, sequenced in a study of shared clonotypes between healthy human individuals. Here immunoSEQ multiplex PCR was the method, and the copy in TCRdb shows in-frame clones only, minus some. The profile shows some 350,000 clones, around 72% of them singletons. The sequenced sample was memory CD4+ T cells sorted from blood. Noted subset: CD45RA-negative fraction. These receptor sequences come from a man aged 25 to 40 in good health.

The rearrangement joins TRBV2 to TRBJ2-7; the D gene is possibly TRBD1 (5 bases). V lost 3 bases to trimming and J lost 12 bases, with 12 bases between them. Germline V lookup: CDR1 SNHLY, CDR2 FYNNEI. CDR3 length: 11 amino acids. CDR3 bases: TGTGCCAGCAGTGACGGCAGGGAACCGTACTTC. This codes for CASSDGREPYF.

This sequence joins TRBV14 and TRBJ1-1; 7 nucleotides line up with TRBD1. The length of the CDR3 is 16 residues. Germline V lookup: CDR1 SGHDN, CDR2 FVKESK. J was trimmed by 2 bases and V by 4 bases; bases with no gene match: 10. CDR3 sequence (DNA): TGTGCCAGCAGCCCCTGGGTCGGGACAGCTAACACTGAAGCTTTCTTT. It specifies CASSPWVGTANTEAFF.

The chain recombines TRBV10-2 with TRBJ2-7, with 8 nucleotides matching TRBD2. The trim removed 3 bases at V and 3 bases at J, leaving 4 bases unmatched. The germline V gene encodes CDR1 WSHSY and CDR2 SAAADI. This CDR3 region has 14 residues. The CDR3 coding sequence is TGCGCCAGCAGTGACCCCAGCGGGAGCTACGAGCAGTACTTC. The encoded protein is CASSDPSGSYEQYF.

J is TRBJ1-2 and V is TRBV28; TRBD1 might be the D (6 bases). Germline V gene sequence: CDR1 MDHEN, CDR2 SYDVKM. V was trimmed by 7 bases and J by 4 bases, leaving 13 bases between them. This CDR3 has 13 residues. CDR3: CASTEGGAYGYTF. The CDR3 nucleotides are TGTGCCAGCACTGAGGGGGGAGCCTATGGCTACACCTTC.

CDR3 amino acids: CASANPAVGSTGELFF. The CDR3 coding sequence is TGTGCCAGCGCCAACCCGGCCGTCGGAAGCACCGGGGAGCTGTTTTTT. V gene TRBV19 combines with J gene TRBJ2-2, with D uncertain. The CDR3 spans 16 residues. Trimming stripped 9 bases from V and 4 bases from J, with 21 bases between. Per germline, CDR1 LNHDA and CDR2 SQIVND (reference sequence).

The CDR3 is CASSLTHENEQYF. CDR3 bases: TGCGCCAGCAGCCTAACACATGAAAACGAGCAGTACTTC. The chain has TRBV5-1 and TRBJ2-7; no firm D call. This CDR3 is 13 amino acids long. V was pared by 4 bases and J by 5 bases, with 13 bases between. Germline V gene sequence: CDR1 SGHRS, CDR2 YFSETQ.

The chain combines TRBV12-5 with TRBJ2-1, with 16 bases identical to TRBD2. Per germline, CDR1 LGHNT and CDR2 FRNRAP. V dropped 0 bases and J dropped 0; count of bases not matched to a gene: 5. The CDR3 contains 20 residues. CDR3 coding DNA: TGTGCTAGTGGTTTGGTACCGGGACTAGCGGGGGGGAGCTCCTACAATGAGCAGTTCTTC. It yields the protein CASGLVPGLAGGSSYNEQFF.

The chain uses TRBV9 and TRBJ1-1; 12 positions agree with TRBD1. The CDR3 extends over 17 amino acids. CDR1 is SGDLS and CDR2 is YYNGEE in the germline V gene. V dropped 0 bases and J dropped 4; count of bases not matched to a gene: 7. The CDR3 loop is CASSVAGTGGVGTEAFF. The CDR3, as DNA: TGTGCCAGCAGCGTAGCAGGGACAGGGGGCGTTGGCACTGAAGCTTTCTTT.

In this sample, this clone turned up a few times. In DNA form, the CDR3 reads TGTGCCAGCAGCTTGGACAGGGTGAACTATGGCTACACCTTC. Amino acid sequence: CASSLDRVNYGYTF. The chain combines TRBV5-6 with TRBJ1-2, with D perhaps TRBD1 (6 bases). Per the germline V gene, CDR1 is SGHDT and CDR2 is YYEEEE. V lost 0 bases, J lost 2 bases, and 8 bases lay in between. The CDR3 is made up of 14 amino acids.

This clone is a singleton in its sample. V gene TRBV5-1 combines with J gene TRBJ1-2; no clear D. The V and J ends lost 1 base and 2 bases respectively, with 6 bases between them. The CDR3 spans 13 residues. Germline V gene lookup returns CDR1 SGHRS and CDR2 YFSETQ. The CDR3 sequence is CASSLQENYGYTF. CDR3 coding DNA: TGCGCCAGCAGCTTGCAGGAGAACTATGGCTACACCTTC.

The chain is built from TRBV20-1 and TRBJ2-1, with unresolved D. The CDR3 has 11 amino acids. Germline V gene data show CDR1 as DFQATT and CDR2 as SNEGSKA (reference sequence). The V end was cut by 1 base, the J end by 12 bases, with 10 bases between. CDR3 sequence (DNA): TGCAGTGCTAGAGCTGGCCCGCCGCAGTTCTTC. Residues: CSARAGPPQFF.

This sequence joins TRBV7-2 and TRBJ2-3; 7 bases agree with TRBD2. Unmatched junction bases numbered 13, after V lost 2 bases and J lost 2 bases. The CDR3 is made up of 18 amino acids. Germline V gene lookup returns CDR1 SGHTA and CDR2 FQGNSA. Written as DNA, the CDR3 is TGTGCCAGCAGCTTATATGGCGGGAGCACGGACCTCACAGATACGCAGTATTTT. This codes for CASSLYGGSTDLTDTQYF.

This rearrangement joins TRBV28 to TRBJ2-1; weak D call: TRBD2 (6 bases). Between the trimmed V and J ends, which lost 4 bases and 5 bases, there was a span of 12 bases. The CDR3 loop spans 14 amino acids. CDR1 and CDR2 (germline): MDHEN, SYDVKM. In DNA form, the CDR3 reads TGTGCCAGCAGTTCCCCCGGGACTCACAATGAGCAGTTCTTC. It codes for CASSSPGTHNEQFF. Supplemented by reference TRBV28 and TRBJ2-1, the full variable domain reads DVKVTQSSRYLVKRTGEKVFLECVQDMDHENMFWYRQDPGLGLRLIYFSYDVKMKEKGDIPEGYSVSREKKERFSLILESASTNQTSMYLCASSSPGTHNEQFFGPGTRLTVL.

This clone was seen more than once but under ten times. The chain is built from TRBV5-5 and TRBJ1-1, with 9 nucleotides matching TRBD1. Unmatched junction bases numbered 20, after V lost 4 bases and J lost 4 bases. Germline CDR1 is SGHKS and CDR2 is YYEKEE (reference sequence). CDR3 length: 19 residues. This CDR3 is CASSKLTPGQGGTGTEAFF. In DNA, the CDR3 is TGTGCCAGCAGCAAACTGACACCGGGACAGGGAGGGACGGGCACTGAAGCTTTCTTT.

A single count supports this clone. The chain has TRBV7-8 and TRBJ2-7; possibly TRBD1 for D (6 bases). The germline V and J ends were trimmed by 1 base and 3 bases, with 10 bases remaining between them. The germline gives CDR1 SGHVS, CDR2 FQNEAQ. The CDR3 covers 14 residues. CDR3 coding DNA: TGTGCCAGCAGCTTAGAAAGCAGGGGCTACGAGCAGTACTTC. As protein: CASSLESRGYEQYF.

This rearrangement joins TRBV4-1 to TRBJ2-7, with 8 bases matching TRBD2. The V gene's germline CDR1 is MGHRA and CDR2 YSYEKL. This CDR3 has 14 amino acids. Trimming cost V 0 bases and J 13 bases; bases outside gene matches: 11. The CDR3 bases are TGCGCCAGCAGCCAAGAGAGGGGGAGAGGACTAGCTTACTTC. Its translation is CASSQERGRGLAYF.

The CDR3, as DNA: TGTGCCAGCAGCTTGGCGATCAGGGGCGAGGGCCAAAACATTCAGTACTTC. As protein: CASSLAIRGEGQNIQYF. The rearrangement joins TRBV5-8 to TRBJ2-4, with D possibly matching TRBD1 (6 bases). V gave up 0 bases and J gave up 5 bases, with 18 bases separating them. The V gene's germline CDR1 is SGHTS and CDR2 YDEGEE. The CDR3 length is 17 residues.

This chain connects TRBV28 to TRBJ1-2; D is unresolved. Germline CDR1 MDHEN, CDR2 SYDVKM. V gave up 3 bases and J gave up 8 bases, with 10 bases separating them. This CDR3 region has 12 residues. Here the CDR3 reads CASSLPERGYTF. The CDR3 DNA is TGTGCCAGCAGTTTGCCAGAGAGGGGCTACACCTTC.